These 4 T cell receptor beta chains share one sample of origin, sequenced in a study of T cell repertoires in cytomegalovirus infection. The antigens for these receptors are not known. TCRdb re-called the reads through MiXCR, storing one row per CDR3 protein. The data hold a few hundred thousand distinct CDR3 sequences, with 25% observed a single time. The material was cultured PBMCs, obtained from culture after CMV antigen stimulation. All receptors derive from a human donor in good health (CMV status not recorded). Some clones in this sample may be carry-over from other donors' samples.

The chain uses TRBV7-2 and TRBJ2-7, with 7 bases identical to TRBD2. CDR3 length: 15 residues. J lost 2 bases, V lost 2 bases, and 6 bases had no gene match. Germline CDR1 reads SGHTA; CDR2 reads FQGNSA. Here the CDR3 DNA reads TGTGCCAGCAGCTTATTTGCTAGCGGCCCCTACGAGCAGTACTTC. It yields the protein CASSLFASGPYEQYF.

This clonotype came up a few times. The genes are TRBV6-2 or TRBV6-3 and TRBJ2-1, with 7 bases fitting TRBD1. Losses at the gene ends were 6 bases for V and 6 bases for J; bases not matched to a gene: 2. The CDR3 spans 12 residues. The germline V gene encodes CDR1 MNHEY and CDR2 SVGEGT. CDR3 protein: CASSRDSNEQFF. The CDR3 region has the DNA TGTGCCAGCAGCCGGGACAGCAATGAGCAGTTCTTC.

The chain links TRBV6-1 to TRBJ1-4, with D unresolved. Trimming left V 6 bases short and J 8 bases short, with 13 bases between. This CDR3 spans 13 amino acids. The germline V gene encodes CDR1 MNHNS and CDR2 SASEGT. CDR3 sequence (DNA): TGTGCCAGCAGCCTGAAGGGAGGAGAAAAACTGTTTTTT. Its translation is CASSLKGGEKLFF.

The chain is built from TRBV19 and TRBJ2-1; D perhaps matches TRBD1 (6 bases). The CDR3 totals 15 residues. Germline-derived CDR1 and CDR2 are LNHDA and SQIVND (reference sequence). Trimming removed 0 bases at V and 4 bases at J, with 10 bases between. CDR3 loop: CASSIENRVYNEQFF. The CDR3 coding sequence is TGTGCCAGTAGTATAGAGAACAGGGTGTACAATGAGCAGTTCTTC.